This T cell receptor beta chain was sequenced for a study of T cell repertoires in cytomegalovirus infection (dated by TCRdb to between 2018 and 2021). Study-level background: Donor HLA type was relevant to the analysis, as public TCR beta signatures indicated carriage of CMV infection together with the matching HLA type. The study at large found these results: In both this cohort and an independent roughly 350-donor cohort, the cumulative frequency of public TCR beta family members distinguished carriers of CMV infection plus the relevant HLA type. The ex vivo response was dominated by HLA-C-restricted CMV-specific TCR beta clonotypes, which also provided the single most frequent clonotype in two of eight donors.

This clonotype was counted only a few times. Its cognate antigen has yet to be identified. Within one base of it there is no much larger clone, and no base qualities were kept. Per the germline V gene, SQVTM is the CDR1 and ANQGSEA is the CDR2. V sheds 6 bases and J sheds 1 base, leaving 7 bases between their ends. From cysteine to phenylalanine, the CDR3 is 11 amino acids long. Only the CDR3 part of the read is kept: 33 bases, read in frame from the first base. The run used an Illumina HiSeq 1500. TCRdb passed the public sequencing reads through fastp at Q25 and MiXCR, retaining productive beta sequences. Entries are consolidated by CDR3 protein sequence, retaining the most common genes and DNA. The sample table lists around 260,000 distinct CDR3 sequences, over 8% of them with a count of one. Clones ranked in the top ten supply over 13% of the sample.

This receptor was identified in a human donor in good health (CMV status not recorded). Some clones in this sample may be carry-over from other donors' samples. The sample was PBMCs. The rearrangement joined TRBV29-1 to TRBJ2-7; 5 matching bases give a weak D call of TRBD1. This receptor has the CDR3 CSVQGSYEQYF. The nucleotides are TGCAGCGTCCAGGGTTCCTACGAGCAGTACTTC.